The T cell receptor (beta chain) under discussion was sequenced for a study of cytomegalovirus exposure and HLA in healthy donors. Study-level findings and limits: A later analysis reportedly found fewer N-insertions in an Asian-associated ancestry cluster than the roughly 670-donor mean.

The CDR3 length is 19 residues. V was pared by 5 bases and J by 1 base, with 9 bases of the junction left unmatched. Germline CDR1 LNHDA, CDR2 SQIVND (reference sequence). PCR was performed using 60 Vbeta and 13 Jbeta primers. Repertoires were generated with immunoSEQ multiplex PCR, while TCRdb's copy carries only in-frame clones and drops some. The sample consists of roughly 160,000 clones, 85% of them appearing once. Concerning this clone: Its antigen is undetermined.

The receptor's source is a man aged 25 to 40 in good health and CMV-seropositive. The chain employs TRBV19 and TRBJ2-2; 14 bases line up with TRBD2. The specimen was PBMCs. The CDR3 nucleotides read TGTGCCAGTAGTCCCTTACCGGGACTAGCGGGAGTGAACACCGGGGAGCTGTTTTTT. This sequence encodes CASSPLPGLAGVNTGELFF.